These 25 T cell receptor beta chains were sequenced from one sample in a study of blood T cell repertoires in COVID-19. TCRdb's table, derived via immunoSEQ multiplex PCR, lists solely in-frame clones and lacks some. The sample has 180,000 or so clones; roughly 81% are singletons. Sequencing was done on a sample of peripheral blood. The receptors derive from a man aged 40-49 years who had recovered from COVID-19.

The chain is built from TRBV6-5 and TRBJ2-7; D gene uncertain. V was shortened by 0 bases and J by 0 bases, with 6 bases between the two germline ends. This CDR3 comprises 14 residues. CDR1 is MNHEY and CDR2 is SVGAGI in the germline V gene. The CDR3 protein is CASSYSTRSYEQYF. The CDR3 region has the DNA TGTGCCAGCAGTTACTCGACTCGCTCCTACGAGCAGTACTTC.

This clone was counted between two and nine times. The V and J genes are TRBV11-2 and TRBJ2-5; 8 positions agree with TRBD1. Germline CDR1 and CDR2: SGHAT and FQNNGV. The CDR3 spans 15 residues. The J segment lost 5 bases and the V segment lost 5 bases, leaving 10 bases of the junction unmatched. As DNA, the CDR3 is TGTGCCAGCAGCCTCAGGGGGCGGGCGCTGGAGACCCAGTACTTC. Translated: CASSLRGRALETQYF.

This clone was counted between two and nine times. The chain combines TRBV6-5 with TRBJ1-5, with 9 nucleotides matching TRBD1. J lost 1 base, V lost 6 bases, and 4 bases had no gene match. The CDR3 loop spans 15 amino acids. Looked up from germline, CDR1 is MNHEY and CDR2 is SVGAGI. The CDR3 is CASSSDRGSNQPQHF. The CDR3 region has the DNA TGTGCCAGCAGCTCCGACAGGGGGAGCAATCAGCCCCAGCATTTT.

V and J are TRBV5-4 and TRBJ2-7, with D perhaps TRBD2 (5 bases). CDR1 and CDR2 (germline): SGHNT, YYREEE (reference sequence). This CDR3 is 14 amino acids long. V was pared by 0 bases and J by 2 bases, with 9 bases between. For the CDR3, the DNA is TGTGCCAGCAGCTTGGGGGGAGCGGCCTACGAGCAGTACTTC. Its translation: CASSLGGAAYEQYF.

The V gene is TRBV4-2, the J gene TRBJ2-1; TRBD2 aligns across 8 bases. CDR3 length: 15 amino acids. V gave up 0 bases and J gave up 2 bases; unmatched junction bases: 0. Germline values: CDR1 LGHNA, CDR2 YNFKEQ. CDR3 DNA sequence: TGTGCCAGCAGCCAAGATAGCGGGACCTACAATGAGCAGTTCTTC. This codes for CASSQDSGTYNEQFF.

The chain joins TRBV9 to TRBJ1-3, with a possible D match to TRBD1 (5 bases). Between the trimmed V and J ends, which lost 0 bases and 10 bases, there was a span of 14 bases. From germline, CDR1 is SGDLS and CDR2 YYNGEE. The CDR3 runs to 14 residues. CDR3: CASSVGRGFNTIYF. DNA of the CDR3: TGTGCCAGCAGCGTAGGGCGGGGGTTCAATACCATATATTTT.

This clone was detected a few times. The chain employs TRBV6-5 and TRBJ1-5; possibly TRBD1 for D (5 bases). The CDR3 runs to 15 residues. Looked up from germline, CDR1 is MNHEY and CDR2 is SVGAGI. The ends were cut back, 6 bases at V and 0 bases at J, with 12 bases in the middle. CDR3 in amino acids: CASRLQGRSNQPQHF. As DNA, the CDR3 is TGTGCCAGCAGGCTCCAGGGCCGTAGCAATCAGCCCCAGCATTTT.

The rearrangement links TRBV27 to TRBJ1-1; D not certain. V shed 5 bases and J shed 7 bases, with 14 bases lying between them. CDR1 is MNHEY, CDR2 SMNVEV, per germline (reference sequence). This CDR3 has 13 amino acids. The CDR3 nucleotides read TGTGCCAGCAGTAGAGAGGATGGGTATGAAGCTTTCTTT. Residues: CASSREDGYEAFF.

The chain uses TRBV24-1 and TRBJ2-7, with D perhaps matching TRBD2 (6 bases). Deletions cut 4 bases from V and 4 bases from J, with 13 bases between. Germline CDR1 is KGHDR and CDR2 is SFDVKD. This CDR3 spans 14 amino acids. This chain's CDR3 is CATSDPGLWYEQYF. For the CDR3, the DNA is TGTGCCACCAGTGACCCGGGACTGTGGTACGAGCAGTACTTC.

The chain joins TRBV7-9 to TRBJ1-3, with D possibly TRBD1 on 6 matching bases. CDR1 is SEHNR, CDR2 FQNEAQ, per germline (reference sequence). With 6 bases removed from V and 0 bases from J, the gap between germline ends came to 15 bases. This CDR3 has 16 amino acids. Here the CDR3 reads CASRQGGGDSGNTIYF. CDR3 nucleotides: TGTGCCAGCAGACAGGGTGGGGGCGACTCTGGAAACACCATATATTTT.

V gene TRBV5-6 combines with J gene TRBJ1-3; no definite D call. V lost 0 bases to trimming and J lost 8 bases, with 9 bases between them. The CDR3 totals 13 residues. CDR1 and CDR2 (germline): SGHDT, YYEEEE. The CDR3 region has the DNA TGTGCCAGCAGCTTGGACCGTCGCGACACCATATATTTT. Translating gives CASSLDRRDTIYF.

This clone was seen repeatedly, ten times or more. This chain uses TRBV2 with TRBJ2-2; the match to TRBD1 covers 8 bases. This CDR3 is 15 amino acids long. Germline loops: CDR1 SNHLY, CDR2 FYNNEI. J was trimmed by 3 bases and V by 6 bases; bases with no gene match: 6. The CDR3 is CASSLTGADTGELFF. CDR3 DNA sequence: TGTGCCAGCAGCCTGACAGGGGCGGACACCGGGGAGCTGTTTTTT.

The chain has TRBV2 and TRBJ1-2; 8 bases are a match to TRBD1. The germline gives CDR1 SNHLY, CDR2 FYNNEI. This CDR3 has 13 residues. J gave up 3 bases and V 7 bases, and 4 bases lay outside the gene matches. CDR3 nucleotides: TGTGCCAGCAATCGACAGGGGTACTATGGCTACACCTTC. As protein: CASNRQGYYGYTF.

The chain uses TRBV6-5 and TRBJ1-5, with D possibly matching TRBD1 (5 bases). V shed 7 bases and J shed 0 bases, with 13 bases lying between them. The germline V gene encodes CDR1 MNHEY and CDR2 SVGAGI. This CDR3 is 15 amino acids long. In DNA form, the CDR3 reads TGTGCCAGCATGCGGGACGTATATAGCAATCAGCCCCAGCATTTT. Protein: CASMRDVYSNQPQHF.

CDR3 region: CASSSGQSNTEAFF. The DNA for the CDR3 is TGTGCCAGCAGCTCGGGACAATCGAACACTGAAGCTTTCTTT. The chain uses TRBV7-3 and TRBJ1-1; possible D gene TRBD1, 6 bases. V shed 4 bases and J shed 1 base, with 10 bases lying between them. The V gene's germline CDR1 is SGHTA and CDR2 FQGTGA. This CDR3 has 14 amino acids.

The chain uses TRBV18 and TRBJ1-2, with 10 bases matching TRBD1. The V and J ends lost 3 bases and 3 bases, in that order; junction bases with no gene match: 4. Germline CDR1 KGHSH, CDR2 LQKENI. This CDR3 region has 15 residues. DNA of the CDR3: TGTGCCAGCTCACCGGGACAGGGGATTTACTATGGCTACACCTTC. It encodes CASSPGQGIYYGYTF.

Remarks on this clone: The same CDR3 is also encoded by other DNA sequences in this sample. The chain joins TRBV6-2 or TRBV6-3 to TRBJ2-7; tentative D call: TRBD1 (5 bases). Trimming pared 6 bases from V and 3 bases from J, leaving 9 bases between. CDR1 is MNHEY and CDR2 is SVGEGT in the germline V gene. This CDR3 has 12 residues. The CDR3 DNA follows: TGTGCCAGCAGCCTTAGGGGCTACGAGCAGTACTTC. Its translation is CASSLRGYEQYF.

The CDR3 bases are TGCAGCGTACAGGGGGGACACGTAGTTACCGGGGAGCTGTTTTTT. It encodes CSVQGGHVVTGELFF. The V and J genes are TRBV29-1 and TRBJ2-2; 8 bases agree with TRBD1. Trimming at V came to 6 bases and at J to 5 bases, leaving 11 bases not matched to a gene. CDR1 SQVTM and CDR2 ANQGSEA come from the germline V gene. This CDR3 has 15 residues.

This clone was detected a few times. The chain joins TRBV27 to TRBJ1-2; D is unresolved. V was shortened by 7 bases and J by 7 bases, with 13 bases between the two germline ends. Germline V gene data show CDR1 as MNHEY and CDR2 as SMNVEV (reference sequence). CDR3 size: 12 residues. For the CDR3, the DNA is TGTGCCAGCATGGGCGCGAGCGGTGGCTACACCTTC. This codes for CASMGASGGYTF.

The J gene is TRBJ1-1, the V gene TRBV18; perhaps TRBD1 as D (6 bases). Between the trimmed V and J ends, which lost 3 bases and 0 bases, there was a span of 8 bases. The CDR3 contains 14 residues. The V gene's germline CDR1 is KGHSH and CDR2 LQKENI. Here the CDR3 reads CASSPQGMNTEAFF. The CDR3 coding sequence is TGTGCCAGCTCACCGCAGGGGATGAACACTGAAGCTTTCTTT.

The gene calls are TRBV19 and TRBJ2-4, with 8 bases that match TRBD1. V shed 5 bases, J shed 3 bases, and the junction held 3 bases outside the gene matches. CDR3 length: 14 residues. Germline V gene lookup returns CDR1 LNHDA and CDR2 SQIVND (reference sequence). The CDR3 is CASSVQGGKNIQYF. The CDR3 DNA reads as TGTGCCAGTAGTGTACAGGGGGGCAAAAACATTCAGTACTTC.

The chain employs TRBV5-5 and TRBJ1-1; D call uncertain. The CDR3 totals 13 residues. The germline CDR1 and CDR2 sequences are SGHKS and YYEKEE (reference sequence). V lost 3 bases and J lost 4, with 10 bases in between. The CDR3 spells CASSSRYVTEAFF. CDR3 in DNA: TGTGCCAGCAGCTCGAGGTACGTCACTGAAGCTTTCTTT.

This clone has just one count. The chain combines TRBV28 with TRBJ2-5; 8 bases are a match to TRBD1. The CDR3 contains 14 residues. Germline lookup yields CDR1 MDHEN and CDR2 SYDVKM. The V segment lost 6 bases and the J segment 4 bases; nucleotides outside the gene matches: 7. The CDR3 here is CASRLGRGRETQYF. The CDR3, as DNA: TGTGCCAGCAGATTGGGCAGGGGGCGAGAGACCCAGTACTTC.

V usage is TRBV7-9 and J usage is TRBJ2-2, with TRBD1 matching over 10 bases. The V and J ends lost 5 bases and 3 bases, in that order; junction bases with no gene match: 9. The germline CDR1 and CDR2 sequences are SEHNR and FQNEAQ (reference sequence). The CDR3 consists of 17 residues. CDR3: CASSIPTGGWHTGELFF. CDR3 bases: TGTGCCAGCAGCATCCCGACAGGGGGCTGGCACACCGGGGAGCTGTTTTTT. Drawing the rest from reference TRBV7-9 and TRBJ2-2, the complete variable domain is DTGVSQNPRHKITKRGQNVTFRCDPISEHNRLYWYRQTLGQGPEFLTYFQNEAQLEKSRLLSDRFSAERPKGSFSTLEIQRTEQGDSAMYLCASSIPTGGWHTGELFFGEGSRLTVL.

The chain links TRBV5-4 to TRBJ2-7; 7 nucleotides line up with TRBD2. Germline CDR1 SGHNT, CDR2 YYREEE (reference sequence). V shed 5 bases, J shed 2 bases, and the junction held 13 bases outside the gene matches. CDR3 size: 16 residues. The CDR3 loop is CASSPDFAGATYEQYF. The CDR3 DNA follows: TGTGCCAGCAGTCCTGACTTTGCGGGAGCCACCTACGAGCAGTACTTC. The whole variable domain, filled in from reference TRBV5-4 and TRBJ2-7, reads ETGVTQSPTHLIKTRGQQVTLRCSSQSGHNTVSWYQQALGQGPQFIFQYYREEENGRGNFPPRFSGLQFPNYSSELNVNALELDDSALYLCASSPDFAGATYEQYFGPGTRLTVT.